Listed below are T cell receptor beta chains from one sample, sequenced in a study of T-cell memory formation after mild COVID-19. TCRdb reanalysed the 5' RACE reads using MiXCR and keeps one entry per CDR3 protein. Found here are roughly 29,000 distinct CDR3 sequences, 12% of them singletons; the top ten hold about 15%. What was sequenced was PBMCs or a T cell subset sorted from them (not recorded which). The receptors derive from an adult woman who had mild COVID-19 (a few samples of this study predate the infection). Cell type and time point are not known. The CDR3 runs from the conserved cysteine through the conserved F or W. A D gene is named only where the DNA matches it firmly. Where a row states a size, it is once, few, many or the class of an expanded clone; other rows omit it.

J	V	D	size	DNA	CDR3
TRBJ2-1	TRBV20-1	.	.	TGCAGTGCTAAGACAGCTTACAATGAGCAGTTCTTC	CSAKTAYNEQFF
TRBJ2-1	TRBV20-1	TRBD1	many	TGCAGTGCTATCCACAGGGGAAAAAGCTCCTACAATGAGCAGTTCTTC	CSAIHRGKSSYNEQFF
TRBJ2-5	TRBV20-1	TRBD2	many	TGCAGTGCTAGTAGCGGGGGGCGCGGGGAGACCCAGTACTTC	CSASSGGRGETQYF
TRBJ2-1	TRBV7-2	.	many	TGTGCCAGCAGCCTCCCTTCGGGGCGGAGCTCCTACAATGAGCAGTTCTTC	CASSLPSGRSSYNEQFF
TRBJ2-3	TRBV7-7	TRBD2	many	TGTGCTAGCAGCCCCGTGATTAGCGGGAGCGCAGATACGCAGTATTTT	CASSPVISGSADTQYF
TRBJ1-1	TRBV27	TRBD1	many	TGTGCCAGCAGTAAACGGACAGGGTCCATGAACACTGAAGCTTTCTTT	CASSKRTGSMNTEAFF
TRBJ2-7	TRBV20-1	.	many	TGCAGTGCTAGAGATCTGGCAGGGAGCTCCTACGAGCAGTACTTC	CSARDLAGSSYEQYF
TRBJ1-6	TRBV7-2	.	many	TGTGCCAGCAGCGATCGGCCAGGGGCAATGGCCTATAATTCACCCCTCCACTTT	CASSDRPGAMAYNSPLHF
TRBJ2-7	TRBV19	TRBD2	many	TGTGCCAGTAGTATCGTCAGGGAGGGCGAGCAGTACTTC	CASSIVREGEQYF
TRBJ1-5	TRBV12-3/TRBV12-4	TRBD1	many	TGTGCCAGCAGTCCGACAGGGGTTGGCAATCAGCCCCAGCATTTT	CASSPTGVGNQPQHF
TRBJ2-7	TRBV27	.	many	TGTGCCAGCAGTTTAGGGTCGGGGAGTTCCTACGAGCAGTACTTC	CASSLGSGSSYEQYF
TRBJ1-1	TRBV12-3/TRBV12-4	.	many	TGTGCCAGCAGTCGAGACCACAAAACTGAAGCTTTCTTT	CASSRDHKTEAFF
TRBJ2-1	TRBV20-1	TRBD2	many	TGCAGTGCTAGAGAGAGGGGCGGGAGGATGAATGAGCAGTTCTTC	CSARERGGRMNEQFF
TRBJ2-3	TRBV7-3	TRBD2	.	TGTGCCAGCAGCTTAAAGTCTAGCGGGCCAGATACGCAGTATTTT	CASSLKSSGPDTQYF
TRBJ2-3	TRBV27	TRBD2	many	TGTGCCAGCAGCCAAAAGCTAGCGGGAGTACGGCACTATATAGAGCAGTATTTT	CASSQKLAGVRHYIEQYF